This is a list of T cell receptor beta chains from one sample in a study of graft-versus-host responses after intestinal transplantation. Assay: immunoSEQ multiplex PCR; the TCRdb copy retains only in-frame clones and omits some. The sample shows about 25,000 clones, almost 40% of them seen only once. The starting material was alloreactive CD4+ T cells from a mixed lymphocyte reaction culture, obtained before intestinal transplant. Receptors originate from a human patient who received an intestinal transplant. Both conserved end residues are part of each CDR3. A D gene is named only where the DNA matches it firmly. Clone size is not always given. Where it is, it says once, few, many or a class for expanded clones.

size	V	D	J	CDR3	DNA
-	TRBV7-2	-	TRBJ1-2	CASSLGGLNGYTF	TGTGCCAGCAGCCTAGGTGGCCTGAACGGCTACACCTTC
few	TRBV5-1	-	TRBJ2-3	CASSSGTRTDTQYF	TGCGCCAGCAGCTCGGGAACCCGCACAGATACGCAGTATTTT
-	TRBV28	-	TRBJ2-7	CASNQGGQQYF	TGTGCCAGCAATCAGGGGGGACAGCAGTACTTC
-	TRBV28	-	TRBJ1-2	CASNLNRYGYTF	TGTGCCAGCAATCTAAATCGGTATGGCTACACCTTC
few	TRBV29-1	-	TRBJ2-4	CSVESGAKNIQYF	TGCAGCGTTGAGTCCGGGGCCAAAAACATTCAGTACTTC
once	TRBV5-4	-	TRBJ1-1	CASSLEQGRWTEAFF	TGTGCCAGCAGCTTGGAACAGGGACGGTGGACTGAAGCTTTCTTT
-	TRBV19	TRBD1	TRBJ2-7	CASSPGQGAGSYEQYF	TGTGCCAGTAGTCCCGGACAGGGGGCGGGCTCCTACGAGCAGTACTTC
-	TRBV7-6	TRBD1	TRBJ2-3	CASSFVDRGPGDTQYF	TGTGCCAGCAGCTTTGTTGACAGGGGGCCGGGAGATACGCAGTATTTT
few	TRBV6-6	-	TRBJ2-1	CASRRDIHNEQFF	TGTGCCAGCAGACGGGATATACACAATGAGCAGTTCTTC
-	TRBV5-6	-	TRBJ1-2	CASSFTANYGYTF	TGTGCCAGCAGCTTTACAGCTAACTATGGCTACACCTTC
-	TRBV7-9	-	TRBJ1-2	CASSLTRARGYGYTF	TGTGCCAGCAGCTTAACGCGGGCTCGAGGGTATGGCTACACCTTC
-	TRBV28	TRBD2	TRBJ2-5	CASSLWGGEETQYF	TGTGCCAGCAGTTTATGGGGGGGGGAAGAGACCCAGTACTTC
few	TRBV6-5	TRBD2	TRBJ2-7	CASRRTSGDVYEQYF	TGTGCCAGCAGGCGGACTAGCGGGGACGTCTACGAGCAGTACTTC
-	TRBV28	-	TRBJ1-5	CASITGRGQPQHF	TGTGCCAGCATTACAGGGAGAGGACAGCCCCAGCATTTT
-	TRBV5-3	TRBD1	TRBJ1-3	CARSFRSRPGQGLNTIYF	TGTGCCAGAAGCTTTCGATCCCGACCGGGACAGGGCTTGAACACCATATATTTT
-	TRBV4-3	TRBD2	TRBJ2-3	CASSQGEVAGSRTDTQYF	TGCGCCAGCAGCCAAGGCGAGGTAGCGGGGAGTAGGACAGATACGCAGTATTTT
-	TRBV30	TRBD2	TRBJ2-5	CAWSLLAGGRGTQYF	TGTGCCTGGAGCCTCTTAGCGGGGGGGCGTGGGACCCAGTACTTC
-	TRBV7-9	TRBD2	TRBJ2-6	CASSRLAGGSGANVLTF	TGTGCCAGCAGCCGACTAGCGGGAGGCTCTGGGGCCAACGTCCTGACTTTC
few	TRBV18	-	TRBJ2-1	CASSPRDIRYNEQFF	TGTGCCAGCTCACCTCGGGACATCCGCTACAATGAGCAGTTCTTC
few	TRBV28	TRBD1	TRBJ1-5	CASSLTGPNQPQHF	TGTGCCAGCAGCTTGACAGGGCCAAACCAGCCCCAGCATTTT
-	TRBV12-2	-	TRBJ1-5	CASRCNPGQADSNQPQHF	TGTGCAAGTCGCTGCAACCCTGGACAGGCGGATAGCAATCAGCCCCAGCATTTT
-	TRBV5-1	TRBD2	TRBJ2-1	CASSLVTGGPWRGEQFF	TGCGCCAGCAGCTTGGTTACGGGAGGGCCTTGGAGGGGTGAGCAGTTCTTC
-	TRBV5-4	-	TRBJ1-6	CASSLGTGWASPLHF	TGTGCCAGCAGCTTGGGTACAGGGTGGGCATCACCCCTCCACTTT
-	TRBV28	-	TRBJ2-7	CASSTGLVEQYF	TGTGCCAGCAGTACAGGGCTCGTAGAGCAGTACTTC
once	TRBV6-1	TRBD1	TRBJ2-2	CASSALRGGWGPGELFF	TGTGCCAGCAGTGCCCTTAGAGGGGGCTGGGGACCCGGGGAGCTGTTTTTT
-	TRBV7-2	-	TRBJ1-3	CASSFVSGLDRNTIYF	TGTGCCAGCAGCTTCGTCTCAGGACTTGACAGAAACACCATATATTTT
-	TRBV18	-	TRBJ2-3	CASSPELGSTDTQYF	TGTGCCAGCTCACCAGAACTAGGGAGCACAGATACGCAGTATTTT
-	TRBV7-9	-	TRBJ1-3	CASSFISYNTIYF	TGTGCCAGCAGCTTCATCTCCTATAACACCATATATTTT
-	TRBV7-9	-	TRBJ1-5	CASSQQAAPQHF	TGTGCCAGCAGCCAGCAGGCTGCGCCCCAGCATTTT
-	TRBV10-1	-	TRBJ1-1	CASRYKGGTPAFF	TGCGCCAGCAGGTATAAGGGAGGGACCCCAGCTTTCTTT
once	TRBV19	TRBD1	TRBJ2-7	CASSIGQGAYEQYF	TGTGCCAGTAGTATAGGTCAGGGGGCATACGAGCAGTACTTC
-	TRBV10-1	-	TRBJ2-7	CASSGGQGRYEQYF	TGCGCCAGCAGTGGAGGCCAGGGAAGATACGAGCAGTACTTC
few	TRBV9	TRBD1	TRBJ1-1	CASSPSPRGAYTEAFF	TGTGCCAGCAGCCCATCACCCAGGGGGGCATACACTGAAGCTTTCTTT
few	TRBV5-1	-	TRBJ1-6	CASSLSNFLGGSPLHF	TGCGCCAGCAGCTTGTCGAACTTCCTAGGGGGTTCACCCCTCCACTTT
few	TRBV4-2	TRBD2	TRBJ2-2	CASSPTSNTGELFF	TGTGCCAGCAGCCCGACTAGCAACACCGGGGAGCTGTTTTTT
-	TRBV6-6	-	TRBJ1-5	CASSIRVGDQPQHF	TGTGCCAGCAGTATCAGGGTTGGAGATCAGCCCCAGCATTTT
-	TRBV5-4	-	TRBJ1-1	CASSLTGNTEAFF	TGTGCCAGCAGCTTGACCGGGAACACTGAAGCTTTCTTT
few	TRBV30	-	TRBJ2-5	CAWSARHLRVGWRETQYF	TGTGCCTGGAGTGCACGGCATTTACGGGTTGGGTGGAGAGAGACCCAGTACTTC
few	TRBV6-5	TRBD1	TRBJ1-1	CASSYSRTGKAFF	TGTGCCAGCAGTTACTCACGGACAGGGAAAGCTTTCTTT
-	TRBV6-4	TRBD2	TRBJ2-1	CASSWTYQAGGKNEQFF	TGTGCCAGCAGTTGGACATATCAAGCGGGAGGGAAAAATGAGCAGTTCTTC
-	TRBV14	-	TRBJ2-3	CASSRRRTSTDTQYF	TGTGCCAGCAGCCGGAGACGGACTAGCACAGATACGCAGTATTTT
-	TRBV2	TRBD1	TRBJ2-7	CASRTGGYEQYF	TGTGCCAGCAGGACAGGGGGCTACGAGCAGTACTTC
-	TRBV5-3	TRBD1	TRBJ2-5	CARSAEPGQQETQYF	TGTGCCAGAAGCGCCGAACCGGGACAGCAAGAGACCCAGTACTTC
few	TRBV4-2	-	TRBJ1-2	CASSQDLLNYGYTF	TGTGCCAGCAGCCAAGACCTTCTTAACTATGGCTACACCTTC
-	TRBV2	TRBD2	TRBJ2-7	CASSDHPGTSGSNEQYF	TGTGCCAGCAGTGACCACCCCGGGACTAGCGGGAGCAACGAGCAGTACTTC
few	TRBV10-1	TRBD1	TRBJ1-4	CASSERGTGNATNEKLFF	TGCGCCAGCAGTGAGCGTGGGACAGGCAACGCAACTAATGAAAAACTGTTTTTT
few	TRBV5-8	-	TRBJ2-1	CASSLAGTYNEQFF	TGTGCCAGCAGCTTGGCAGGGACCTACAATGAGCAGTTCTTC
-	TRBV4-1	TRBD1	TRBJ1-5	CASSQVGLTGRTSQHF	TGCGCCAGCAGCCAAGTTGGTTTGACAGGGAGAACGTCCCAGCATTTT
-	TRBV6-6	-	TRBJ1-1	CASSYSPGWVTEAFF	TGTGCCAGCAGTTACTCGCCAGGTTGGGTAACTGAAGCTTTCTTT